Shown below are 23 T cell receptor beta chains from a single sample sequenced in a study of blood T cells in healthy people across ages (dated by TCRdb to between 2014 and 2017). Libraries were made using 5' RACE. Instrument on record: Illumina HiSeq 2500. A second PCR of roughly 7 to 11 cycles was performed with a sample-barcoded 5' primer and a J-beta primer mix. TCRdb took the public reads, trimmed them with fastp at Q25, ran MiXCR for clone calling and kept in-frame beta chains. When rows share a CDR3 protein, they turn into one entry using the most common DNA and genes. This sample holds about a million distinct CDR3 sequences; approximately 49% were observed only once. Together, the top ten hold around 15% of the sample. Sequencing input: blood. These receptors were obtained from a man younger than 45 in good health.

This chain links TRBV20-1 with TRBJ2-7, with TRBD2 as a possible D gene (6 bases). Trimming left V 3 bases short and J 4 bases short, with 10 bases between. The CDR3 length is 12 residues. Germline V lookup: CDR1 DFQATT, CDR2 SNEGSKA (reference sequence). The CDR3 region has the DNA TGCAGTGCTAGTGAGACTAGTTACGAGCAGTACTTC. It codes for CSASETSYEQYF.

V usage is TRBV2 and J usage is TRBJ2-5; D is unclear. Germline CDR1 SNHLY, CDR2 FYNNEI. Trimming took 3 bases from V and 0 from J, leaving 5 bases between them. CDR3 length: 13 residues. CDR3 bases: TGTGCCAGCAGTGATACGTACCAAGAGACCCAGTACTTC. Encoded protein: CASSDTYQETQYF. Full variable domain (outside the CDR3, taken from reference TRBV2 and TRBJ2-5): EPEVTQTPSHQVTQMGQEVILRCVPISNHLYFYWYRQILGQKVEFLVSFYNNEISEKSEIFDDQFSVERPDGSNFTLKIRSTKLEDSAMYFCASSDTYQETQYFGPGTRLLVL.

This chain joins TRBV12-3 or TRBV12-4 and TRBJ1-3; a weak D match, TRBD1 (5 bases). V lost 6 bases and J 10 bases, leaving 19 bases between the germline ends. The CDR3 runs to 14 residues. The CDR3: CASSPGTAEWTIYF. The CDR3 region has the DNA TGTGCCAGCAGCCCCGGGACGGCTGAATGGACCATATATTTT.

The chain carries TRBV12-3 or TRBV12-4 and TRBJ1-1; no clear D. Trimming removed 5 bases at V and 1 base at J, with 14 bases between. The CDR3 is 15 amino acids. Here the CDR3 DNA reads TGTGCCAGCAGTCCTCGAAGGTGGGGGAACACTGAAGCTTTCTTT. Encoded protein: CASSPRRWGNTEAFF.

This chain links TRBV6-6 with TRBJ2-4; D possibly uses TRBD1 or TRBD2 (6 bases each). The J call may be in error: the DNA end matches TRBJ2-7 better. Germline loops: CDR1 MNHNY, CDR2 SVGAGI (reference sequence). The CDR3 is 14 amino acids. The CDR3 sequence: CASTHPEGGYEQYF. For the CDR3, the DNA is TGTGCCAGCACCCACCCCGAGGGGGGCTACGAGCAGTACTTC.

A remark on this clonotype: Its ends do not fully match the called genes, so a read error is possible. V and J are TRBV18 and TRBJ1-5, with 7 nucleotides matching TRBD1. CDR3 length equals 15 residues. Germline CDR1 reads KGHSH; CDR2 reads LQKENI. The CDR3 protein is CASSRGTVLDQPQHF. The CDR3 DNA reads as TGTGCCAGCTCACGCGGGACAGTATTAGATCAACCCCAGCATTTT.

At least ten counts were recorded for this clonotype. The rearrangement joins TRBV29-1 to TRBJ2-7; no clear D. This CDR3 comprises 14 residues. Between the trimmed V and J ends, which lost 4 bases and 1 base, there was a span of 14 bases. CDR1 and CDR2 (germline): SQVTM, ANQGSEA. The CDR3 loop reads CSVASAVQSYEQYF. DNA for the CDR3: TGCAGCGTTGCTAGTGCGGTCCAGTCCTACGAGCAGTACTTC.

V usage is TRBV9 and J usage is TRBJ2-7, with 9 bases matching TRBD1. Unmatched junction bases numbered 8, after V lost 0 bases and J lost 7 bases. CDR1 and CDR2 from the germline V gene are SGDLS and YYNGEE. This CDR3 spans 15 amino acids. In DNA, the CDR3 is TGTGCCAGCAGCGTAGCCGGGACAGGGATGATAGAGCAGTACTTC. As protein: CASSVAGTGMIEQYF.

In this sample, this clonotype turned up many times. For the CDR3, the DNA is TGTGCCAGCAGCCCTCCGGGACAGCGTTACTACGAGCAGTACTTC. It is translated as CASSPPGQRYYEQYF. J is TRBJ2-7 and V is TRBV7-9; 7 nucleotides align to TRBD1. Looked up from germline, CDR1 is SEHNR and CDR2 is FQNEAQ (reference sequence). J gave up 3 bases and V 5 bases, and 10 bases lay outside the gene matches. This CDR3 contains 15 residues.

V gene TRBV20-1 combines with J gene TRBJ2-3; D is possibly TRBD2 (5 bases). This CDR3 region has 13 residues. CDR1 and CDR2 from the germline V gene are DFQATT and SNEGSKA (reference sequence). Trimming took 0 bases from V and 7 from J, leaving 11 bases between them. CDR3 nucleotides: TGCAGTGCTAGAGATGCTAGCTCCCATACGCAGTATTTT. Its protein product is CSARDASSHTQYF.

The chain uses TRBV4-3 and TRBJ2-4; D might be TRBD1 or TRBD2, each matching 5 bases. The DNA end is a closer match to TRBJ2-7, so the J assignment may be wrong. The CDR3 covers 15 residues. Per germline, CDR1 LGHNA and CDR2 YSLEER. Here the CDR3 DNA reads TGCGCCAGCAGCCCCTCCCGGGGCTTGCGCTACGAGCAGTACTTC. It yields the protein CASSPSRGLRYEQYF.

CDR3 in amino acids: CASSGQGADYGYTF. CDR3 coding DNA: TGTGCCAGCAGCGGACAGGGAGCCGACTATGGCTACACCTTC. This chain connects TRBV7-9 to TRBJ1-2; 8 bases align to TRBD1. The CDR3 is 14 residues long. Germline V gives CDR1 SEHNR, CDR2 FQNEAQ (reference sequence). V lost 5 bases and J lost 3; bases outside the gene matches: 5.

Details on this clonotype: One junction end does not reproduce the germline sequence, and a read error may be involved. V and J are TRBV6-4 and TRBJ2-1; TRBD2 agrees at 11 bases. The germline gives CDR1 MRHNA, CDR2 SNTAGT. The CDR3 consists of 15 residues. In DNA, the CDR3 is TGTGCCCGCAGTGAAGGGACTAGCGGCCGGGTTGAGCAGTTCTTC. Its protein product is CARSEGTSGRVEQFF.

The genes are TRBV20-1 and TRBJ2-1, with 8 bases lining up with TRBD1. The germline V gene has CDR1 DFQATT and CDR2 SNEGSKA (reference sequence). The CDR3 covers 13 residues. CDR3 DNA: TGCAGCACCGGGACAGGAGTCTACAATGAGCAGTTCTTC. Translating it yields CSTGTGVYNEQFF.

The CDR3 region is CASSPDGAGYEQYF. CDR3 coding DNA: TGCGCCAGCAGCCCTGACGGGGCCGGTTACGAGCAGTACTTC. The V and J genes are TRBV4-1 and TRBJ2-7; perhaps D is TRBD1 or TRBD2 (5 bases each). Trimming took 4 bases from V and 4 from J, leaving 14 bases between them. Per the germline V gene, CDR1 is MGHRA and CDR2 is YSYEKL. CDR3 length equals 14 residues.

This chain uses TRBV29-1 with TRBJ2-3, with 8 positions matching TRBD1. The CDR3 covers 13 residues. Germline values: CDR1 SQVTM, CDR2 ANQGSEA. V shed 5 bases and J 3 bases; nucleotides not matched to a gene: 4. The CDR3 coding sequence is TGCAGCGTTAGACGGACAGGGACAGATACGCAGTATTTT. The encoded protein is CSVRRTGTDTQYF.

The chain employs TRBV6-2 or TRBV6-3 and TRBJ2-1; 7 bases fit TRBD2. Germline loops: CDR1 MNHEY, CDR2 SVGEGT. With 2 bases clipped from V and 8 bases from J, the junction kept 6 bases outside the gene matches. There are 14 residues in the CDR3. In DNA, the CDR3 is TGTGCCAGCAGTTACCAGCGGGGTTTGGATGAGCAGTTCTTC. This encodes CASSYQRGLDEQFF.

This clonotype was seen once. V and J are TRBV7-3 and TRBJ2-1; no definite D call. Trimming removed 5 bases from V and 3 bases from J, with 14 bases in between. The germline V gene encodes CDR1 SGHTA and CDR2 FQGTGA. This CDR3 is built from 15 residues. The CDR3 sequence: CASSQDGHYYNEQFF. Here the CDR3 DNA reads TGTGCCAGCAGCCAAGACGGGCACTACTACAATGAGCAGTTCTTC.

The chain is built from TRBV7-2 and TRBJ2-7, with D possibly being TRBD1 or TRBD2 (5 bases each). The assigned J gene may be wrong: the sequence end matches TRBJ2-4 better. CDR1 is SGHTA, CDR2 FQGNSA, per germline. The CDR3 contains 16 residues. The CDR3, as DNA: TGTGCCAGCAGCTTAGAACTCAGGGACGGCGGGAACATTCAGTACTTC. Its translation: CASSLELRDGGNIQYF.

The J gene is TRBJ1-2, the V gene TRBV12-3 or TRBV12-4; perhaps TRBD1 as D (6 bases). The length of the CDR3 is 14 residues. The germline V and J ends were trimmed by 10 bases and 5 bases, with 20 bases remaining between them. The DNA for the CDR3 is TGTGCCACTACCCTAGCGGACAGTGGGTATGGCTACACCTTC. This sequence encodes CATTLADSGYGYTF.

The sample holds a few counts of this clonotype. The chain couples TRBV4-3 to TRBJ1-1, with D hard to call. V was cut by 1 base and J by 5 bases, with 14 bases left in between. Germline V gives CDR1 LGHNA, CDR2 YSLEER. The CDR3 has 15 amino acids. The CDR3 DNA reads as TGCGCCAGCAGCCAAGCGCTGCACTGGAGGACTGAAGCTTTCTTT. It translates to CASSQALHWRTEAFF.

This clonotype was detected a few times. The CDR3 bases are TGTGCCACTGTGGGGAGGACAGGATATGGCTACACCTTC. It is translated as CATVGRTGYGYTF. This chain joins TRBV12-3 or TRBV12-4 and TRBJ1-2; 7 bases match TRBD1. With V trimmed by 10 bases and J by 5 bases, 10 bases remained unmatched. The CDR3 spans 13 residues.

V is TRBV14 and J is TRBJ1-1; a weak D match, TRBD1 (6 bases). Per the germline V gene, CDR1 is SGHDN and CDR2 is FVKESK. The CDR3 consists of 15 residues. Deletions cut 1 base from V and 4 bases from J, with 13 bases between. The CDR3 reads CASSQGRGVRTEAFF. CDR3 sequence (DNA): TGTGCCAGCAGCCAAGGTAGGGGGGTTCGCACTGAAGCTTTCTTT.